Listed here are 29 T cell receptor beta chains from one sample, sequenced in a study of blood T cell repertoires in COVID-19. Generated by immunoSEQ multiplex PCR, the TCRdb table keeps only in-frame clones and is missing some. The sample shows about 140,000 clones, around 87% of them seen only once. Sequenced material: peripheral blood. The receptor source for this set is a middle-aged man with active COVID-19.

The chain recombines TRBV6-5 with TRBJ2-1, with TRBD2 matching over 9 bases. CDR3 length equals 14 residues. J was trimmed by 5 bases and V by 7 bases; bases with no gene match: 6. The germline V gene has CDR1 MNHEY and CDR2 SVGAGI. CDR3 bases: TGTGCCAGCAATTTACTAGCGGGTAACAATGAGCAGTTCTTC. This sequence encodes CASNLLAGNNEQFF.

The CDR3 bases are TGTGCCAGCAGCTTGAAGCCCCAGGGGGTTGGTGGAAACACCATATATTTT. Translation: CASSLKPQGVGGNTIYF. This sequence joins TRBV5-6 and TRBJ1-3, with 7 positions matching TRBD1. The CDR3 sequence is 17 residues long. After removal of 1 base from V and 3 bases from J, the junction contained 10 bases not matched to a gene. Germline assignment: CDR1 SGHDT and CDR2 YYEEEE.

The V and J genes are TRBV7-9 and TRBJ2-1; D remains ambiguous. The CDR3 length is 13 residues. Germline CDR1 reads SEHNR; CDR2 reads FQNEAQ (reference sequence). With 3 bases removed from V and 3 bases from J, the gap between germline ends came to 6 bases. CDR3 in amino acids: CASSFNSYNEQFF. CDR3 sequence (DNA): TGTGCCAGCAGCTTCAACAGCTACAATGAGCAGTTCTTC.

The chain carries TRBV5-6 and TRBJ1-6; D ambiguous. V gave up 3 bases and J gave up 0 bases, with 13 bases separating them. The germline V gene has CDR1 SGHDT and CDR2 YYEEEE. There are 17 residues in the CDR3. CDR3 DNA: TGTGCCAGCAGCTCAACGACGGAGAGCTCCTATAATTCACCCCTCCACTTT. Amino acid sequence: CASSSTTESSYNSPLHF.

This clone was recorded a few times. This chain connects TRBV3-1 (or the pseudogene TRBV3-2) to TRBJ2-7; 7 positions agree with TRBD1. Germline V gene sequence: CDR1 LGHDT, CDR2 YNNKEL (reference sequence). The CDR3 runs to 15 residues. V was pared by 2 bases and J by 5 bases, with 9 bases of the junction left unmatched. CDR3 loop: CASSQSDRRAHEQYF. The CDR3 region has the DNA TGTGCCAGCAGCCAATCGGACAGGCGGGCCCACGAGCAGTACTTC.

The gene calls are TRBV11-2 and TRBJ2-7; TRBD1 is a possible D gene (6 bases). CDR1 is SGHAT and CDR2 is FQNNGV in the germline V gene. Trimming removed 4 bases at V and 3 bases at J, with 16 bases between. The CDR3 covers 15 residues. CDR3 coding DNA: TGTGCCAGCAGCTCGCTCCGGGACAAAAGCTACGAGCAGTACTTC. As protein: CASSSLRDKSYEQYF.

This clone was found once. The genes are TRBV30 and TRBJ2-5; tentatively, D is TRBD1 (6 bases). Trimming left V 1 base short and J 4 bases short, with 10 bases between. The V gene's germline CDR1 is GTSNPN and CDR2 SVGIG (reference sequence). The CDR3 is 13 amino acids. The CDR3 sequence is CAWSGGLLETQYF. CDR3 nucleotide sequence: TGTGCCTGGAGTGGGGGGCTCTTAGAGACCCAGTACTTC.

V usage is TRBV2 and J usage is TRBJ2-1, with D perhaps TRBD1 (5 bases). V lost 4 bases and J 5 bases, leaving 15 bases between the germline ends. This CDR3 spans 15 amino acids. Germline V gene data show CDR1 as SNHLY and CDR2 as FYNNEI. The CDR3 DNA reads as TGTGCCAGCAGTGGTGTGTCAGGGCCTCACAATGAGCAGTTCTTC. It encodes CASSGVSGPHNEQFF.

Here the CDR3 reads CASSLGDGSSYEQYF. In DNA form, the CDR3 reads TGCGCCAGCAGCTTGGGGGACGGGAGCTCCTACGAGCAGTACTTC. This chain uses TRBV5-1 with TRBJ2-7; weak D call: TRBD2 (6 bases). The CDR3 loop spans 15 amino acids. The germline gives CDR1 SGHRS, CDR2 YFSETQ. Trimming stripped 0 bases from V and 0 bases from J, with 10 bases between.

In its sample, this clone was seen once. This chain uses TRBV10-2 with TRBJ2-2, with 14 bases fitting TRBD2. V was pared by 4 bases and J by 6 bases, with 1 base of the junction left unmatched. From germline, CDR1 is WSHSY and CDR2 SAAADI. The CDR3 contains 15 residues. CDR3: CASSAGLAGAGELFF. CDR3 DNA: TGCGCCAGCAGTGCGGGACTAGCGGGAGCCGGGGAGCTGTTTTTT.

The chain links TRBV6-5 to TRBJ1-6; TRBD1 aligns across 7 bases. V shed 2 bases and J 10 bases; nucleotides not matched to a gene: 2. The length of the CDR3 is 13 residues. Germline V lookup: CDR1 MNHEY, CDR2 SVGAGI. The CDR3 DNA reads TGTGCCAGCAGTTACACAGGGGAATCACCCCTCCACTTT. This codes for CASSYTGESPLHF.

This clone was seen just once. V is TRBV10-3 and J is TRBJ1-2; 7 bases agree with TRBD1. Looked up from germline, CDR1 is ENHRY and CDR2 is SYGVKD. The CDR3 consists of 15 residues. Losses at the gene ends were 0 bases for V and 2 bases for J; bases not matched to a gene: 3. CDR3 bases: TGTGCCATCAGTGAGTCTACAGGGGCGAACTATGGCTACACCTTC. Its translation is CAISESTGANYGYTF.

The CDR3 reads CASRDRAGGEQFF. CDR3 in DNA: TGTGCCAGCAGGGACAGGGCCGGAGGTGAGCAGTTCTTC. This chain connects TRBV27 to TRBJ2-1; TRBD1 matches at 8 bases. The CDR3 is 13 amino acids. Germline values: CDR1 MNHEY, CDR2 SMNVEV (reference sequence). V lost 6 bases and J lost 9; bases outside the gene matches: 7.

The V call is TRBV28, the J call TRBJ2-7; 8 bases fit TRBD1. The CDR3 extends over 15 amino acids. The V and J ends lost 7 bases and 5 bases, in that order; junction bases with no gene match: 13. Germline CDR1 is MDHEN and CDR2 is SYDVKM. The CDR3 sequence: CASTPPQGAPDEQYF. The CDR3 DNA reads TGTGCCAGCACACCCCCCCAGGGGGCTCCGGACGAGCAGTACTTC.

The chain recombines TRBV6-5 with TRBJ2-7, with a tentative D call TRBD2 (5 bases). Trimming removed 7 bases at V and 6 bases at J, with 19 bases between. Germline loops: CDR1 MNHEY, CDR2 SVGAGI. CDR3 length: 14 residues. The CDR3 DNA is TGTGCCAGCACCCCGGGATTATCTTCGGGCGAGCAGTACTTC. Protein: CASTPGLSSGEQYF.

This clone appeared a few times. The chain couples TRBV7-2 to TRBJ1-6; D is undetermined. CDR1 and CDR2 (germline): SGHTA, FQGNSA. The V and J ends lost 2 bases and 7 bases respectively, with 3 bases between them. The CDR3 has 12 residues. The CDR3 sequence: CASSLSNSPLHF. The CDR3 DNA sequence: TGTGCCAGCAGCTTATCGAATTCACCCCTCCACTTT.

The V and J genes are TRBV7-2 and TRBJ1-6; 9 nucleotides align to TRBD1. Germline CDR1 and CDR2: SGHTA and FQGNSA. CDR3 length: 14 amino acids. The V segment lost 5 bases and the J segment 11 bases; nucleotides outside the gene matches: 7. The CDR3 region has the DNA TGTGCCAGCAGCGTCCGGACAGGGGAACCACCCCTCCACTTT. This sequence encodes CASSVRTGEPPLHF.

This clone occurred once. This sequence joins TRBV30 and TRBJ2-5; D might be TRBD2 (7 bases). The germline gives CDR1 GTSNPN, CDR2 SVGIG (reference sequence). The germline V and J ends were trimmed by 6 bases and 4 bases, with 18 bases remaining between them. The CDR3 consists of 14 residues. In nucleotides, the CDR3 is TGTGCCTGTTCCACCTCCGGGGGGCTAGAGACCCAGTACTTC. This encodes CACSTSGGLETQYF.

In its sample, this clone was seen once. This chain links TRBV6-5 with TRBJ1-2, with D possibly being TRBD1 (5 bases). V was clipped by 6 bases and J by 4 bases, with 18 bases between them. This CDR3 is 15 amino acids long. CDR1 and CDR2 from the germline V gene are MNHEY and SVGAGI. The CDR3 region is CASRYNRKKTYGYTF. The CDR3 DNA sequence: TGTGCCAGCAGATATAACAGGAAGAAGACCTATGGCTACACCTTC.

The chain carries TRBV28 and TRBJ1-6; D gene ambiguous. The CDR3 is made up of 14 amino acids. Looked up from germline, CDR1 is MDHEN and CDR2 is SYDVKM. Trimming left V 3 bases short and J 10 bases short, with 13 bases between. The CDR3 region has the DNA TGTGCCAGCAGTTTGGCGACAACCATATCACCCCTCCACTTT. This sequence encodes CASSLATTISPLHF.

This clone was recorded a few times. CDR3: CASSQGPTGPYGYTF. The CDR3, as DNA: TGCGCCAGCAGCCAAGGACCTACAGGTCCCTATGGCTACACCTTC. V is TRBV4-1 and J is TRBJ1-2; D might be TRBD1 (5 bases). V dropped 1 base and J dropped 4 bases, with 13 bases sitting between them. Germline CDR1 MGHRA, CDR2 YSYEKL. The CDR3 spans 15 residues.

Note on this clone: The junction departs from the called germline gene at one end, perhaps through a read error. V gene TRBV6-1 combines with J gene TRBJ2-2; 12 bases are a match to TRBD2. The CDR3 consists of 16 residues. CDR1 and CDR2 from the germline V gene are MNHNS and SASEGT. The CDR3 sequence: CASNESPSGGGGELFF. CDR3 bases: TGTGCCAGCAATGAATCCCCTAGCGGGGGGGGTGGGGAGCTGTTTTTT.

This clone was detected only a few times. The chain couples TRBV18 to TRBJ2-5, with 13 bases fitting TRBD2. The germline CDR1 and CDR2 sequences are KGHSH and LQKENI. Germline trimming cut 3 bases from V and 3 bases from J; bases unmatched to any gene: 1. The CDR3 covers 15 residues. DNA of the CDR3: TGTGCCAGCTCACCGGGACTAGCGGGGAAAGAGACCCAGTACTTC. Protein product: CASSPGLAGKETQYF.

This sequence joins TRBV7-2 and TRBJ2-5; no firm D call. Germline V gene data show CDR1 as SGHTA and CDR2 as FQGNSA. The CDR3 has 13 amino acids. V was cut by 1 base and J by 7 bases, with 10 bases left in between. CDR3 in amino acids: CASSLGGRPTQYF. The DNA of the CDR3 is TGTGCCAGCAGCTTAGGCGGTCGGCCGACCCAGTACTTC.

The chain joins TRBV6-5 to TRBJ1-3, with D unclear. Trimming pared 6 bases from V and 0 bases from J, leaving 6 bases between. The CDR3 sequence is 13 residues long. Per germline, CDR1 MNHEY and CDR2 SVGAGI. CDR3 coding DNA: TGTGCCAGCAGGCCGGTCTCTGGAAACACCATATATTTT. It yields the protein CASRPVSGNTIYF.

The sample holds a few counts of this clone. This chain connects TRBV5-1 to TRBJ1-1, with D perhaps matching TRBD1 (6 bases). Trimming took 0 bases from V and 6 from J, leaving 18 bases between them. Germline loops: CDR1 SGHRS, CDR2 YFSETQ. The CDR3 covers 16 residues. This chain's CDR3 is CASSLAFQQGRAEAFF. The DNA for the CDR3 is TGCGCCAGCAGCTTGGCCTTTCAACAGGGTCGTGCTGAAGCTTTCTTT.

The rearrangement uses TRBV14 and TRBJ2-2; 10 nucleotides match TRBD1. After removal of 3 bases from V and 6 bases from J, the junction contained 4 bases not matched to a gene. CDR1 SGHDN and CDR2 FVKESK come from the germline V gene. The length of the CDR3 is 15 residues. The DNA of the CDR3 is TGTGCCAGCAGCCAGGGACAGGGGAATTCCGGGGAGCTGTTTTTT. As protein: CASSQGQGNSGELFF.

This rearrangement joins TRBV7-9 to TRBJ1-1; D not resolved. The CDR3 covers 13 residues. Germline V gene data show CDR1 as SEHNR and CDR2 as FQNEAQ (reference sequence). Trimming took 1 base from V and 8 from J, leaving 11 bases between them. The CDR3 coding sequence is TGTGCCAGCAGCTTAGGTTTAGTAGAAGAAGCTTTCTTT. Protein sequence: CASSLGLVEEAFF.

The chain has TRBV3-1 (or the pseudogene TRBV3-2) and TRBJ2-1; 8 nucleotides agree with TRBD2. Germline lookup yields CDR1 LGHDT and CDR2 YNNKEL (reference sequence). V was clipped by 0 bases and J by 3 bases; unmatched bases: 10. The CDR3 length is 18 residues. The CDR3 region is CASSQEGLVGSVYNEQFF. The CDR3 coding sequence is TGTGCCAGCAGCCAAGAGGGACTAGTCGGGAGTGTCTACAATGAGCAGTTCTTC.